What follows are 24 T cell receptor beta chains derived from one specimen sequenced in a study of metastatic and nonmetastatic thyroid tumors. TCRdb recomputed clones from the PCR reads via MiXCR. The sample includes about 22,000 clones, about 14% seen only once; the top ten take more than 12%. Thyroid surgery had not been preceded by any treatment in any patient. Sequencing was done on a sample of tumor tissue. All receptors come from a female donor with papillary thyroid cancer or a benign thyroid nodule (not recorded which). Some clones in this sample may be carry-over from other donors' samples.

This clone has ten or more counts. The chain employs TRBV7-2 and TRBJ2-5; possibly TRBD1 or TRBD2 for D (5 bases each). Deletions cut 1 base from V and 5 bases from J, with 8 bases between. Germline lookup yields CDR1 SGHTA and CDR2 FQGNSA. CDR3 length equals 13 residues. CDR3 region: CASSLVWGETQYF. The CDR3 DNA sequence: TGTGCCAGCAGCTTAGTTTGGGGGGAGACCCAGTACTTC. The full variable domain, its missing parts supplied by reference TRBV7-2 and TRBJ2-5, is GAGVSQSPSNKVTEKGKDVELRCDPISGHTALYWYRQSLGQGLEFLIYFQGNSAPDKSGLPSDRFSAERTGGSVSTLTIQRTQQEDSAVYLCASSLVWGETQYFGPGTRLLVL.

This clone is medium-sized (0.01 to 0.1%) within its sample. The gene calls are TRBV5-1 and TRBJ2-7; a possible D gene is TRBD1 (5 bases). Germline V gives CDR1 SGHRS, CDR2 YFSETQ. Trimming pared 2 bases from V and 0 bases from J, leaving 12 bases between. The CDR3 is 15 residues long. The CDR3 loop is CASSFMWGASYEQYF. The CDR3, as DNA: TGCGCCAGCAGCTTTATGTGGGGCGCCTCCTACGAGCAGTACTTC.

This clone was counted between two and nine times. The CDR3 reads CASSQEYLGIAGRADNEQFF. In DNA, the CDR3 is TGTGCCAGCAGCCAAGAGTATTTGGGCATAGCCGGGAGGGCCGACAATGAGCAGTTCTTC. V usage is TRBV3-1 and J usage is TRBJ2-1; 8 bases are a match to TRBD2. J gave up 5 bases and V 0 bases, and 18 bases lay outside the gene matches. Per the germline V gene, CDR1 is LGHDT and CDR2 is YNNKEL (reference sequence). CDR3 length equals 20 residues.

There are many counts of this clone. The chain carries TRBV20-1 and TRBJ2-1, with a tentative D call TRBD2 (5 bases). V was pared by 0 bases and J by 3 bases, with 9 bases between. From germline, CDR1 is DFQATT and CDR2 SNEGSKA (reference sequence). This CDR3 spans 14 amino acids. Here the CDR3 reads CSARDVTSYNEQFF. The CDR3 DNA follows: TGCAGTGCTAGAGATGTTACTAGCTACAATGAGCAGTTCTTC.

This clone was recorded at least ten times. CDR3: CASSRDLNTEAFF. CDR3 DNA: TGTGCCAGCAGCCGGGACTTAAACACTGAAGCTTTCTTT. The chain combines TRBV6-1 with TRBJ1-1; a possible D gene is TRBD1 (5 bases). V was cut by 6 bases and J by 2 bases, with 10 bases left in between. The germline CDR1 and CDR2 sequences are MNHNS and SASEGT. This CDR3 has 13 amino acids.

This clone showed up many times. In the same sample, other DNA sequences code for this CDR3. This rearrangement joins TRBV6-5 to TRBJ2-1; D unclear. The V end lost 0 bases, the J end lost 3 bases, and 9 bases lay between the germline ends. CDR1 is MNHEY, CDR2 SVGAGI, per germline. The CDR3 consists of 15 residues. CDR3 sequence (DNA): TGTGCCAGCAGTTACTCGAACCCGGTCTACAATGAGCAGTTCTTC. Its protein is CASSYSNPVYNEQFF.

With regard to this clone: The junction departs from germline at one end; a sequencing error may be responsible. This chain uses TRBV7-8 with TRBJ1-6; 8 nucleotides line up with TRBD1. The CDR3 length is 16 residues. CDR1 SGHVS and CDR2 FQNEAQ come from the germline V gene. This CDR3 is CASSLLGQGVDLPLNF. As DNA, the CDR3 is TGTGCCAGCAGCTTATTAGGACAGGGAGTGGATTTACCCCTCAACTTT.

This clone appeared a few times. A read error may explain this, as a much larger clone is one base away. J is TRBJ2-2 and V is TRBV10-3, with D tentatively TRBD1 (6 bases). This CDR3 comprises 17 residues. Germline assignment: CDR1 ENHRY and CDR2 SYGVKD. V lost 3 bases, J lost 2 bases, and 16 bases lay in between. Written as DNA, the CDR3 is TGTGCCATCAGTGACAGTAGAGGGGGACCCAACACCGGGGAGCTGTTTTTT. This encodes CAISDSRGGPNTGELFF.

CDR3 nucleotides: TGTGCCAGCATTTTCTCCCCCCCATCTAGCGGTAACCACGAGCAGTACTTC. This translates into CASIFSPPSSGNHEQYF. The rearrangement links TRBV27 to TRBJ2-7; 7 bases fit TRBD2. With 7 bases clipped from V and 5 bases from J, the junction kept 20 bases outside the gene matches. The CDR3 sequence is 17 residues long. Germline lookup yields CDR1 MNHEY and CDR2 SMNVEV (reference sequence).

This clone was picked up many times. This chain links TRBV18 with TRBJ1-1; possibly TRBD1 for D (6 bases). Trimming shortened V by 6 bases and J by 3 bases, and 17 bases separated the two germline ends. CDR1 and CDR2 from the germline V gene are KGHSH and LQKENI. The CDR3 is 15 amino acids. This chain's CDR3 is CASSRDKTPYTEAFF. The CDR3 region has the DNA TGTGCCAGCTCTCGGGACAAAACCCCCTACACTGAAGCTTTCTTT.

This clone has ten or more counts. The V call is TRBV6-1, the J call TRBJ1-1; D unclear. Trimming removed 6 bases from V and 2 bases from J, with 7 bases in between. The CDR3 is made up of 12 amino acids. Germline values: CDR1 MNHNS, CDR2 SASEGT. CDR3 nucleotides: TGTGCCAGCAGAACGGGAAACACTGAAGCTTTCTTT. This gives the protein CASRTGNTEAFF.

The chain carries TRBV9 and TRBJ1-2, with D perhaps matching TRBD1 (5 bases). The CDR3 is made up of 15 amino acids. V gave up 3 bases and J gave up 0 bases, with 12 bases separating them. Germline CDR1 is SGDLS and CDR2 is YYNGEE. The CDR3 bases are TGTGCCAGCAGCGAGGGGCCGTGGACTAACTATGGCTACACCTTC. It encodes CASSEGPWTNYGYTF.

This clone occurred a few times. Possible read error: a much larger clone is one base away. V gene TRBV5-1 combines with J gene TRBJ2-5; 10 bases map to TRBD2. Per the germline V gene, CDR1 is SGHRS and CDR2 is YFSETQ. This CDR3 comprises 16 residues. The CDR3 DNA is TGCGCCAGCAGACCGGGGACTAGCGCATTGGGAGAGGCCCAGTACTTC. Encoded protein: CASRPGTSALGEAQYF.

Relative to its sample, this clone is medium-sized (0.01 to 0.1%). The rearrangement links TRBV5-5 to TRBJ1-2; D unresolved. V dropped 0 bases and J dropped 8 bases, with 20 bases sitting between them. This CDR3 has 16 residues. Germline values: CDR1 SGHKS, CDR2 YYEKEE (reference sequence). The CDR3 DNA sequence: TGTGCCAGCAGCTTGGGTAGGGTGCTGACCCTCGGAGGCTACACCTTC. It translates to CASSLGRVLTLGGYTF. Full variable domain (rest looked up from reference TRBV5-5 and TRBJ1-2): DAGVTQSPTHLIKTRGQQVTLRCSPISGHKSVSWYQQVLGQGPQFIFQYYEKEERGRGNFPDRFSARQFPNYSSELNVNALLLGDSALYLCASSLGRVLTLGGYTFGSGTRLTVV.

This clone was seen more than once but under ten times. CDR3 sequence (DNA): TGTGCCAGCAGTGAAGAGAGCGAATACGAGCAGTACTTC. This codes for CASSEESEYEQYF. The rearrangement links TRBV6-1 to TRBJ2-7; D is uncertain. CDR3 length: 13 residues. Germline V gene lookup returns CDR1 MNHNS and CDR2 SASEGT. Trimming stripped 1 base from V and 4 bases from J, with 8 bases between.

This clone was detected many times. J is TRBJ2-7 and V is TRBV4-1, with D perhaps TRBD1 or TRBD2 (5 bases each). CDR1 is MGHRA and CDR2 is YSYEKL in the germline V gene. This CDR3 has 13 amino acids. Trimming took off 0 bases at V and 7 bases at J, with 10 bases between the two ends. CDR3 coding DNA: TGCGCCAGCAGCCAAGATCACTGGGGGGAGCAGTACTTC. The encoded protein is CASSQDHWGEQYF.

In its sample, this clone was seen many times. DNA for the CDR3: TGTGCCAGTAGTGGTGGGCCAACGGACCGCACAGATACGCAGTATTTT. Encoded protein: CASSGGPTDRTDTQYF. V is TRBV19 and J is TRBJ2-3; no clear D gene. The CDR3 contains 16 residues. V lost 5 bases and J 1 base, leaving 16 bases between the germline ends. In germline, CDR1 is LNHDA, CDR2 SQIVND (reference sequence).

This clone was recorded at least ten times. The V and J genes are TRBV5-1 and TRBJ1-2, with D maybe TRBD1 (5 bases). Germline V gene lookup returns CDR1 SGHRS and CDR2 YFSETQ. CDR3 length: 13 amino acids. V was pared by 0 bases and J by 6 bases, with 9 bases between. CDR3 sequence (DNA): TGCGCCAGCAGCTTGGGGGGGATGGATGGCTACACCTTC. Its translation: CASSLGGMDGYTF. Complete variable domain (other parts from reference TRBV5-1 and TRBJ1-2): KAGVTQTPRYLIKTRGQQVTLSCSPISGHRSVSWYQQTPGQGLQFLFEYFSETQRNKGNFPGRFSGRQFSNSRSEMNVSTLELGDSALYLCASSLGGMDGYTFGSGTRLTVV.

In this sample, this clone turned up many times. Other DNA variants within this sample encode the same CDR3. The V gene is TRBV7-9, the J gene TRBJ1-2, with D possibly TRBD1 on 6 matching bases. The germline V gene has CDR1 SEHNR and CDR2 FQNEAQ (reference sequence). Trimming stripped 5 bases from V and 8 bases from J, with 18 bases between. The CDR3 loop spans 14 amino acids. CDR3 sequence (DNA): TGTGCCAGCAGCGCCACCTACAGGGATGACGGCTACACCTTC. This translates into CASSATYRDDGYTF.

The table lists this clone with many counts. The rearrangement links TRBV6-1 to TRBJ2-1; D perhaps matches TRBD2 (5 bases). The CDR3 loop spans 13 amino acids. Germline values: CDR1 MNHNS, CDR2 SASEGT. V was shortened by 4 bases and J by 4 bases, with 8 bases between the two germline ends. The CDR3 loop reads CASSGAEYNEQFF. CDR3 coding DNA: TGTGCCAGCAGTGGAGCGGAGTACAATGAGCAGTTCTTC.

By proportion, this clone is medium-sized. The chain couples TRBV6-1 to TRBJ2-7; 10 bases fit TRBD1. Looked up from germline, CDR1 is MNHNS and CDR2 is SASEGT. After removal of 8 bases from V and 2 bases from J, the junction contained 9 bases not matched to a gene. The CDR3 consists of 15 residues. CDR3 residues: CASQLGTGATYEQYF. The CDR3 nucleotides are TGTGCCAGCCAGCTCGGGACAGGGGCAACCTACGAGCAGTACTTC.

Many counts were recorded for this clone. V is TRBV6-2 or TRBV6-3 and J is TRBJ2-7, with TRBD1 as a possible D gene (6 bases). Germline CDR1 and CDR2: MNHEY and SVGEGT. CDR3 length equals 14 residues. Trimming pared 8 bases from V and 0 bases from J, leaving 14 bases between. In DNA form, the CDR3 reads TGTGCCAGCGGCAAGCAGGGGAGCTCCTACGAGCAGTACTTC. It translates to CASGKQGSSYEQYF.

This clone was detected ten times or more. This chain connects TRBV9 to TRBJ1-6; the D is unclear. CDR1 and CDR2 (germline): SGDLS, YYNGEE. The CDR3 sequence is 14 residues long. Trimming removed 4 bases at V and 9 bases at J, with 14 bases between. The CDR3 loop reads CASSPGPRGSPLHF. CDR3 DNA sequence: TGTGCCAGCAGCCCCGGCCCCCGGGGTTCACCCCTCCACTTT.

This clone was seen repeatedly, ten times or more. V and J are TRBV6-5 and TRBJ1-3; the match to TRBD1 covers 8 bases. The V and J ends lost 4 bases and 1 base, in that order; junction bases with no gene match: 6. The CDR3 extends over 16 amino acids. CDR1 is MNHEY, CDR2 SVGAGI, per germline. CDR3 sequence reads: CASSFSTGVSGNTIYF. CDR3 sequence (DNA): TGTGCCAGCAGTTTCTCGACAGGGGTATCTGGAAACACCATATATTTT.